These 9 T cell receptor beta chains share one sample of origin, sequenced in a study of vaccination effects on CD4 cells after COVID-19. An approximately ten-day culture period preceded the isolation of CD4+ T cells. BNT162b2 vaccine or mRNA-1273 vaccine was given to participants in two doses. The repertoire was sequenced with immunoSEQ multiplex PCR; TCRdb's copy has only in-frame clones and lacks some. The table has more than 60,000 clones, 74% seen once; the top ten hold 2% to 2.5%. For these receptors, no antigen is known. The sample in question was CD4+ T cells from PBMCs cultured without peptide, obtained after COVID-19 vaccination. These receptors were obtained from a human donor who received a COVID-19 vaccine.

The chain couples TRBV15 to TRBJ1-5; tentative D call: TRBD1 (5 bases). The CDR3 consists of 17 residues. V was shortened by 0 bases and J by 7 bases, with 19 bases between the two germline ends. Germline V gene data show CDR1 as LNHNV and CDR2 as YYDKDF (reference sequence). This CDR3 is CATSRELLGQGRQPQHF. CDR3 coding DNA: TGTGCCACCAGCAGAGAACTGTTGGGCCAGGGTCGACAGCCCCAGCATTTT.

The chain has TRBV6-5 and TRBJ1-6, with D hard to call. Looked up from germline, CDR1 is MNHEY and CDR2 is SVGAGI. V lost 6 bases, J lost 2 bases, and 8 bases lay in between. CDR3 length: 14 amino acids. CDR3 in DNA: TGTGCCAGCAGGGCAGGAACCTATAATTCACCCCTCCACTTT. It yields the protein CASRAGTYNSPLHF.

This clone was counted only a few times. One end of the junction is discordant with germline, which a read error may explain. The chain carries TRBV12-3 or TRBV12-4 and TRBJ2-2; D remains ambiguous. This CDR3 has 12 residues. DNA of the CDR3: TGTGCCAGCAGGTTAGAAAACGGGGAGCTGTTTTTT. Translating it yields CASRLENGELFF.

The chain joins TRBV6-5 to TRBJ1-5; 10 bases line up with TRBD1. Per germline, CDR1 MNHEY and CDR2 SVGAGI. This CDR3 is 15 amino acids long. The trim removed 7 bases at V and 1 base at J, leaving 4 bases unmatched. CDR3 sequence (DNA): TGTGCCAGCACCCTGGACAGGGGGAGCAATCAGCCCCAGCATTTT. This gives the protein CASTLDRGSNQPQHF.

The V call is TRBV4-2, the J call TRBJ2-1; D is unclear. Trimming left V 1 base short and J 1 base short, with 8 bases between. CDR3 length: 15 residues. Germline V CDR1 and CDR2: LGHNA, YNFKEQ. The CDR3 protein is CASSQAPGSYNEQFF. CDR3 nucleotide sequence: TGTGCCAGCAGCCAAGCCCCCGGTTCCTACAATGAGCAGTTCTTC.

The chain couples TRBV10-3 to TRBJ2-2; 7 bases line up with TRBD1. The CDR3 loop spans 16 amino acids. Unmatched junction bases numbered 9, after V lost 7 bases and J lost 1 base. Germline loops: CDR1 ENHRY, CDR2 SYGVKD. CDR3 DNA sequence: TGTGCCATCAAATCACGGTGGACAGGGAACACCGGGGAGCTGTTTTTT. Amino acid sequence: CAIKSRWTGNTGELFF.

This sequence joins TRBV2 and TRBJ2-1; 9 bases match TRBD1. CDR1 SNHLY and CDR2 FYNNEI come from the germline V gene. The ends lost 5 bases at V and 2 bases at J; junction bases unmatched: 4. The CDR3 loop spans 15 amino acids. CDR3 residues: CASSLGTGTYNEQFF. The CDR3 DNA sequence: TGTGCCAGCAGTTTGGGGACAGGGACCTACAATGAGCAGTTCTTC.

This clone appeared a few times. The chain recombines TRBV2 with TRBJ2-2; no definite D call. Trimming shortened V by 4 bases and J by 1 base, and 7 bases separated the two germline ends. Germline assignment: CDR1 SNHLY and CDR2 FYNNEI. CDR3 size: 14 residues. CDR3 in amino acids: CASSAGRNTGELFF. CDR3 bases: TGTGCCAGCAGTGCGGGTAGGAACACCGGGGAGCTGTTTTTT. Full variable domain (outside the CDR3, taken from reference TRBV2 and TRBJ2-2): EPEVTQTPSHQVTQMGQEVILRCVPISNHLYFYWYRQILGQKVEFLVSFYNNEISEKSEIFDDQFSVERPDGSNFTLKIRSTKLEDSAMYFCASSAGRNTGELFFGEGSRLTVL.

This chain connects TRBV18 to TRBJ2-2; D is undetermined. The germline V and J ends were trimmed by 2 bases and 4 bases, with 2 bases remaining between them. This CDR3 comprises 12 residues. Germline V gene sequence: CDR1 KGHSH, CDR2 LQKENI. The CDR3 DNA reads as TGTGCCAGCTCACCATTCACCGGGGAGCTGTTTTTT. Translating it yields CASSPFTGELFF.